The entry below describes one T cell receptor beta chain. TCRdb independently ran MiXCR on the RT-PCR reads; one entry per CDR3 protein. The sample includes more than 600,000 distinct CDR3 sequences, approximately 15% seen only once; the top ten take 3% to 4.5%. Per germline, CDR1 SGHAT and CDR2 FQNNGV. Unmatched junction bases numbered 9, after V lost 1 base and J lost 7 bases. CDR3 length: 15 residues. The chain combines TRBV11-2 with TRBJ2-7; TRBD2 matches 8 bases. Sequencing was carried out using memory CD4+ T cells from blood. The origin of this receptor is a female donor in good health, serving as a healthy control. CDR3 sequence reads: CASSLGTGGPREQYF. CDR3 nucleotides: TGTGCCAGCAGCTTAGGAACGGGAGGGCCGCGGGAGCAGTACTTC.